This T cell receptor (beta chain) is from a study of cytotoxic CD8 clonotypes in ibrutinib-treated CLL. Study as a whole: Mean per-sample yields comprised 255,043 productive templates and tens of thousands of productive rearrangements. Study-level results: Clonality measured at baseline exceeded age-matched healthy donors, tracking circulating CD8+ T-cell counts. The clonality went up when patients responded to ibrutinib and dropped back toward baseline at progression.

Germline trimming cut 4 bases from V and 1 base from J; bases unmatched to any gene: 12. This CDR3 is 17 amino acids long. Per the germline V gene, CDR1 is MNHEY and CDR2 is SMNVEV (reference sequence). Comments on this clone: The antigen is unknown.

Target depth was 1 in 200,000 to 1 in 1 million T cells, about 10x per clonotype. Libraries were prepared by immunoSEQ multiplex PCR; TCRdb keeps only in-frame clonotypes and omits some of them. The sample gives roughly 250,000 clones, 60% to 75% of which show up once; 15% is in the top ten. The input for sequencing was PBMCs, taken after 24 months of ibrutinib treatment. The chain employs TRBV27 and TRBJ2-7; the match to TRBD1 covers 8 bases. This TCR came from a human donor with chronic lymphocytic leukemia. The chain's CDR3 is CASSSHSQGAFSYEQYF. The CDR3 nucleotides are TGTGCCAGCAGTTCCCACTCCCAGGGGGCTTTTTCCTACGAGCAGTACTTC.